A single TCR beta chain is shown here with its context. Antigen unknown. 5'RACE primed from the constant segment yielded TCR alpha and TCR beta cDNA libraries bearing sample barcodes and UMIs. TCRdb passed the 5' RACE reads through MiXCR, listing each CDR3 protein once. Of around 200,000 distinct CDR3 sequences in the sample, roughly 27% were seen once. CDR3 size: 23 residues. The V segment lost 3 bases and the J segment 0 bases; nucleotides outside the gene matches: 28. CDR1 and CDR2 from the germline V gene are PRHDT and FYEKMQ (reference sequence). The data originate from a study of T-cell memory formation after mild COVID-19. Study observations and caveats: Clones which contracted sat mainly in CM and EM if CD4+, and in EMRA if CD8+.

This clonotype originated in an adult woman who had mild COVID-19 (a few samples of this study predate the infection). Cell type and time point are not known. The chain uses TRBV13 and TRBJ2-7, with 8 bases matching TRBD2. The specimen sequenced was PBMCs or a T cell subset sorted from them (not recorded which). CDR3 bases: TGTGCCAGCAGCTTCACCGAGGGGAGCTACCGTCGGCTAGCGGGTACCAGCTCCTACGAGCAGTACTTC. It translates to CASSFTEGSYRRLAGTSSYEQYF.